The 11 T cell receptor beta chains below were found in one sample sequenced in a study of T cells in Graves' hyperthyroidism and ophthalmopathy. RNA transcripts yielded amplified TCR beta CDR3 regions. When the TCR CDR3 underwent first-round RT-PCR, the HTBI primer set was used. Each CDR3 protein is one row after TCRdb ran MiXCR on the multiplex PCR reads. The data show under 350,000 distinct CDR3 sequences, 18% seen once. The sample comprised blood. The receptors stem from a woman in her fifties or sixties with Graves' hyperthyroidism.

This clonotype was counted a few times. The genes are TRBV20-1 and TRBJ2-7, with D maybe TRBD2 (5 bases). Trimming stripped 3 bases from V and 6 bases from J, with 15 bases between. The CDR3 runs 13 residues. Per the germline V gene, CDR1 is DFQATT and CDR2 is SNEGSKA (reference sequence). The CDR3 is CSARRAVLGEQYF. CDR3 in DNA: TGCAGTGCTAGGCGAGCGGTATTGGGCGAGCAGTACTTC.

This clonotype was counted a few times. This chain joins TRBV20-1 and TRBJ2-1; the match to TRBD2 covers 11 bases. The germline gives CDR1 DFQATT, CDR2 SNEGSKA (reference sequence). The J segment lost 7 bases and the V segment lost 6 bases, leaving 11 bases of the junction unmatched. CDR3 size: 15 residues. The CDR3 DNA reads TGCAGTGCCACGCTCCCGGGACTAGCGGTGAATGAGCAGTTCTTC. Translated: CSATLPGLAVNEQFF.

This rearrangement joins TRBV12-3 or TRBV12-4 to TRBJ1-4; D gene unclear. CDR3 length equals 13 residues. Deletions cut 7 bases from V and 10 bases from J, with 16 bases between. The CDR3: CASTAAQTGKLFF. As DNA, the CDR3 is TGTGCCAGCACCGCAGCCCAGACGGGAAAACTGTTTTTT.

In DNA form, the CDR3 reads TGTGCCAGCTCACATTCTAGCGCCTCCTACAATGAGCAGTTCTTC. Translated, it gives CASSHSSASYNEQFF. The rearrangement joins TRBV18 to TRBJ2-1, with D possibly TRBD2 on 6 matching bases. Looked up from germline, CDR1 is KGHSH and CDR2 is LQKENI. With 4 bases removed from V and 0 bases from J, the gap between germline ends came to 10 bases. The CDR3 spans 15 residues.

The rearrangement joins TRBV7-9 to TRBJ2-5, with 8 bases that match TRBD1. The CDR3 sequence is 14 residues long. The germline gives CDR1 SEHNR, CDR2 FQNEAQ (reference sequence). V lost 1 base, J lost 5 bases, and 3 bases stayed unmatched. The CDR3 loop is CASSLETGVETQYF. As DNA, the CDR3 is TGTGCCAGCAGCTTAGAGACAGGGGTCGAGACCCAGTACTTC. The entire variable domain, with the rest obtained from reference TRBV7-9 and TRBJ2-5, is as follows: DTGVSQNPRHKITKRGQNVTFRCDPISEHNRLYWYRQTLGQGPEFLTYFQNEAQLEKSRLLSDRFSAERPKGSFSTLEIQRTEQGDSAMYLCASSLETGVETQYFGPGTRLLVL.

The table lists this clonotype with a few counts. The V call is TRBV28, the J call TRBJ2-7, with D possibly TRBD1 on 6 matching bases. From germline, CDR1 is MDHEN and CDR2 SYDVKM. Deletions cut 5 bases from V and 2 bases from J, with 13 bases between. There are 14 residues in the CDR3. CDR3 DNA: TGTGCCAGCAGTGCGAGGGGGAGCCCCTACGAGCAGTACTTC. Translation: CASSARGSPYEQYF.

This clonotype appeared a few times. The chain uses TRBV19 and TRBJ1-5; 10 positions match TRBD1. This CDR3 is 16 amino acids long. The V gene's germline CDR1 is LNHDA and CDR2 SQIVND (reference sequence). The V gene end was trimmed by 5 bases and the J gene end by 9 bases; junction bases not matched to a gene: 13. This chain's CDR3 is CASSSRPGTGERPQHF. CDR3 nucleotides: TGTGCCAGTAGTTCTCGCCCCGGGACAGGGGAACGGCCCCAGCATTTT.

This clonotype was seen more than once but under ten times. Being one base from a much bigger clone, this may be a read error. The CDR3 DNA is TGTGCCAGCAGGCCCTTCGAGGGCAGAGCCACAGGTACGCAGTATTTT. This sequence encodes CASRPFEGRATGTQYF. The chain uses TRBV7-2 and TRBJ2-3, with D perhaps being TRBD1 or TRBD2 (5 bases each). Germline CDR1 reads SGHTA; CDR2 reads FQGNSA. The CDR3 runs 16 residues.

This clonotype was detected a few times. The chain uses TRBV29-1 and TRBJ2-7; 12 bases map to TRBD1. This CDR3 is 16 amino acids long. Per the germline V gene, CDR1 is SQVTM and CDR2 is ANQGSEA. V shed 4 bases and J 1 base; nucleotides not matched to a gene: 8. CDR3 DNA: TGCAGCGTTGCTGGGACAGGGGGCCTATTTTCCTACGAGCAGTACTTC. Encoded protein: CSVAGTGGLFSYEQYF.

This clonotype appeared many times. The chain employs TRBV6-2 or TRBV6-3 and TRBJ1-5; D call uncertain. The germline gives CDR1 MNHEY, CDR2 SVGEGT. The CDR3 spans 16 residues. Trimming removed 5 bases at V and 0 bases at J, with 14 bases between. Here the CDR3 DNA reads TGTGCCAGCAGTCAACTAAGGGTGATTAGCAATCAGCCCCAGCATTTT. Residues: CASSQLRVISNQPQHF.

This chain connects TRBV28 to TRBJ2-7, with D tentatively TRBD1 or TRBD2 (6 bases each). CDR3 length: 13 amino acids. V was shortened by 7 bases and J by 7 bases, with 17 bases between the two germline ends. CDR1 is MDHEN and CDR2 is SYDVKM in the germline V gene. This chain's CDR3 is CASNMGRGVEQYF. For the CDR3, the DNA is TGTGCCAGCAATATGGGAAGGGGGGTTGAGCAGTACTTC.